Described below is a single TCR beta chain sequence and its context. Using the 5' RACE reads, TCRdb records one entry per CDR3 protein without DNA. With approximately 550,000 distinct CDR3 sequences in the sample, the ten largest clones hold around 4%. CDR1 and CDR2 from the germline V gene are SGDLS and YYNGEE. The CDR3 covers 15 residues. The sample comes from a study of T cells expressing NK-cell markers. The sequencing sample was made of blood T cells: a sorted CD56 or NKG2C T cell subset, CD4+ or CD8+ T cells, or bulk PBMC T cells (not recorded which). The origin of this receptor is a man in his late teens or twenties in good health. V gene TRBV9 combines with J gene TRBJ2-7; the D call from TCRdb, TRBD1, cannot be confirmed without DNA. The chain's CDR3 is CASSGGTGSIYEQYF.